These 21 T cell receptor beta chains originate from one sample sequenced in a study of identical twins. TCRdb processed the 5' RACE reads anew with MiXCR; each CDR3 protein has one entry. The sample lists hundreds of thousands of distinct CDR3 sequences; approximately 18% were seen once. These data are also associated with another study on T cells expressing NK-cell markers.

The material sequenced was PBMCs. These receptor sequences come from a woman aged 18-30 years in good health.

The chain couples TRBV27 to TRBJ1-1; TRBD1 agrees at 7 bases. Trimming at V came to 3 bases and at J to 12 bases, leaving 10 bases not matched to a gene. The CDR3 runs to 13 residues. The V gene's germline CDR1 is MNHEY and CDR2 SMNVEV (reference sequence). CDR3 sequence (DNA): TGTGCCAGCAGTTTCCGACAGGGTACGGTGACTTTCTTT. This translates into CASSFRQGTVTFF.

The CDR3 reads CASSFNGVYNSPLHF. CDR3 bases: TGCGCCAGCAGCTTTAATGGGGTGTACAATTCACCCCTCCACTTT. The chain uses TRBV5-1 and TRBJ1-6; no reliable D call. Germline CDR1 is SGHRS and CDR2 is YFSETQ. The CDR3 has 15 amino acids. Trimming stripped 2 bases from V and 7 bases from J, with 13 bases between.

This chain connects TRBV7-2 to TRBJ2-1, with unresolved D. Trimming shortened V by 3 bases and J by 4 bases, and 10 bases separated the two germline ends. Per the germline V gene, CDR1 is SGHTA and CDR2 is FQGNSA. CDR3 length equals 14 residues. The CDR3, as DNA: TGTGCCAGCAGCTTCCTATATACTTACAATGAGCAGTTCTTC. Protein product: CASSFLYTYNEQFF. The whole variable domain, filled in from reference TRBV7-2 and TRBJ2-1, reads GAGVSQSPSNKVTEKGKDVELRCDPISGHTALYWYRQSLGQGLEFLIYFQGNSAPDKSGLPSDRFSAERTGGSVSTLTIQRTQQEDSAVYLCASSFLYTYNEQFFGPGTRLTVL.

This clonotype has a handful of counts. The chain recombines TRBV20-1 with TRBJ2-2, with TRBD2 matching 15 bases. Germline lookup yields CDR1 DFQATT and CDR2 SNEGSKA (reference sequence). V lost 6 bases and J lost 5; bases outside the gene matches: 7. CDR3 size: 16 residues. The CDR3 here is CSALTGTSGGTGELFF. DNA for the CDR3: TGCAGTGCCCTAACCGGGACTAGCGGGGGGACCGGGGAGCTGTTTTTT.

The chain recombines TRBV12-3 or TRBV12-4 with TRBJ2-7; 8 bases are shared with TRBD1. CDR3 length equals 14 residues. J was trimmed by 2 bases and V by 6 bases; bases with no gene match: 6. The DNA of the CDR3 is TGTGCCAGCAGACAGGGGGTGAAGACCTACGAGCAGTACTTC. As protein: CASRQGVKTYEQYF.

The genes are TRBV20-1 and TRBJ2-5; no clear D. V was shortened by 1 base and J by 4 bases, with 10 bases between the two germline ends. This CDR3 region has 13 residues. Germline V gene data show CDR1 as DFQATT and CDR2 as SNEGSKA (reference sequence). This chain's CDR3 is CSARVDGGETQYF. The CDR3 DNA reads TGCAGTGCTAGAGTGGATGGTGGAGAGACCCAGTACTTC.

The V gene is TRBV12-3 or TRBV12-4, the J gene TRBJ2-5, with 9 positions matching TRBD2. V lost 7 bases and J lost 2; bases outside the gene matches: 8. CDR3 length: 15 residues. The CDR3 nucleotides are TGTGCCAGCACCTGGGGGACTAGCCCACAAGAGACCCAGTACTTC. Protein sequence: CASTWGTSPQETQYF.

This clonotype was observed a handful of times. The rearrangement joins TRBV20-1 to TRBJ2-5, with 8 bases matching TRBD2. The CDR3 contains 17 residues. CDR1 DFQATT and CDR2 SNEGSKA come from the germline V gene (reference sequence). V shed 3 bases and J 2 bases; nucleotides not matched to a gene: 14. CDR3: CSARGGSGVAGQETQYF. CDR3 bases: TGCAGTGCTAGGGGCGGTAGCGGGGTGGCCGGGCAAGAGACCCAGTACTTC.

The V gene is TRBV20-1, the J gene TRBJ2-5; D remains ambiguous. Germline V gives CDR1 DFQATT, CDR2 SNEGSKA (reference sequence). CDR3 length: 14 amino acids. Trimming pared 2 bases from V and 2 bases from J, leaving 12 bases between. The CDR3 region is CSARYTEIQETQYF. DNA of the CDR3: TGCAGTGCTAGATACACAGAGATTCAAGAGACCCAGTACTTC.

The V and J genes are TRBV10-3 and TRBJ2-5, with D perhaps given as TRBD1 or TRBD2 (6 bases each). Trimming took 3 bases from V and 2 from J, leaving 19 bases between them. The CDR3 extends over 17 amino acids. Per germline, CDR1 ENHRY and CDR2 SYGVKD. CDR3 in DNA: TGTGCCATCAGTGACCCAAGGGGGGCGGGGCCTCAAGAGACCCAGTACTTC. Translating gives CAISDPRGAGPQETQYF.

CDR3 in amino acids: CSVADRGGPGELFF. The CDR3 coding sequence is TGCAGCGTTGCGGACAGGGGAGGGCCCGGGGAGCTGTTTTTT. This chain connects TRBV29-1 to TRBJ2-2, with 9 positions matching TRBD1. V lost 4 bases and J lost 6; bases outside the gene matches: 6. In germline, CDR1 is SQVTM, CDR2 ANQGSEA. The CDR3 extends over 14 amino acids.

The table lists this clonotype with a few counts. This rearrangement joins TRBV20-1 to TRBJ2-5; 11 positions match TRBD1. The V gene end was trimmed by 5 bases and the J gene end by 4 bases; junction bases not matched to a gene: 3. The CDR3 totals 13 residues. Germline V CDR1 and CDR2: DFQATT, SNEGSKA (reference sequence). The CDR3 reads CSAFGQGAETQYF. The CDR3 DNA reads TGCAGTGCTTTTGGACAGGGGGCAGAGACCCAGTACTTC.

This clonotype has more than one count but fewer than ten. This rearrangement joins TRBV3-1 to TRBJ2-1; D might be TRBD1 or TRBD2, each matching 6 bases. With 1 base removed from V and 1 base from J, the gap between germline ends came to 14 bases. This CDR3 comprises 17 residues. Per the germline V gene, CDR1 is LGHDT and CDR2 is YNNKEL (reference sequence). The CDR3, as DNA: TGTGCCAGCAGCCAAGGGAAGAGGGGGGCTTCCTACAATGAGCAGTTCTTC. Residues: CASSQGKRGASYNEQFF.

The chain employs TRBV20-1 and TRBJ2-5, with 7 bases that match TRBD2. The CDR3 covers 12 residues. V lost 8 bases, J lost 5 bases, and 8 bases stayed unmatched. Germline V lookup: CDR1 DFQATT, CDR2 SNEGSKA (reference sequence). The CDR3 is CSSGGLGETQYF. CDR3 sequence (DNA): TGCAGTTCGGGGGGACTGGGGGAGACCCAGTACTTC.

This clonotype was counted a few times. The V gene is TRBV27, the J gene TRBJ2-7, with a weak D call TRBD2 (6 bases). Trimming cost V 9 bases and J 1 base, with 10 bases left between them. The germline gives CDR1 MNHEY, CDR2 SMNVEV (reference sequence). The CDR3 length is 12 residues. The CDR3 DNA is TGTGCCAGTCGGGGACTGTCCTACGAGCAGTACTTC. The encoded protein is CASRGLSYEQYF.

V and J are TRBV5-5 and TRBJ2-7; possibly TRBD2 for D (6 bases). This CDR3 comprises 12 residues. Germline assignment: CDR1 SGHKS and CDR2 YYEKEE (reference sequence). V lost 6 bases to trimming and J lost 0 bases, with 7 bases between them. The CDR3 is CASIGSSYEQYF. CDR3 in DNA: TGTGCCAGCATCGGGAGCTCCTACGAGCAGTACTTC.

There are many counts of this clonotype. The J gene is TRBJ2-1, the V gene TRBV12-3 or TRBV12-4; no clear D gene. Trimming removed 4 bases from V and 9 bases from J, with 7 bases in between. The CDR3 is 11 amino acids. CDR3 nucleotides: TGTGCCAGCAGTTACCGAGGTGAGCAGTTCTTC. As protein: CASSYRGEQFF.

This clonotype was counted between two and nine times. A read error is possible here, since a much larger clone lies one base away. CDR3 loop: CASRPGQQETQYF. The DNA of the CDR3 is TGTGCCAGCAGACCGGGACAGCAAGAGACCCAGTACTTC. The chain has TRBV12-3 or TRBV12-4 and TRBJ2-5; 7 positions agree with TRBD1. The junction had 3 bases not matched to a gene; V was cut back by 6 bases and J by 2 bases. The CDR3 loop spans 13 amino acids.

This clonotype has a handful of counts. The rearrangement joins TRBV25-1 to TRBJ2-5; D ambiguous. CDR3 size: 14 residues. The germline V gene encodes CDR1 MGHDK and CDR2 SYGVNS. V was cut by 3 bases and J by 1 base, with 9 bases left in between. Here the CDR3 DNA reads TGTGCCAGCAGTGAGGCCCTAACCCAAGAGACCCAGTACTTC. It yields the protein CASSEALTQETQYF.

This clonotype was counted at least ten times. V and J are TRBV12-3 or TRBV12-4 and TRBJ2-7; TRBD2 aligns across 9 bases. The V segment lost 2 bases and the J segment 2 bases; nucleotides outside the gene matches: 7. This CDR3 is 16 amino acids long. The CDR3 loop is CASSLWAAGGPYEQYF. The CDR3 DNA reads as TGTGCCAGCAGTTTATGGGCAGCGGGGGGACCCTACGAGCAGTACTTC.

This clonotype has just a few counts. CDR3 protein: CASSQGYRVGEQYF. In nucleotides, the CDR3 is TGCGCCAGCAGCCAAGGCTACAGGGTGGGCGAGCAGTACTTC. V gene TRBV4-3 combines with J gene TRBJ2-7, with D perhaps matching TRBD1 (6 bases). Trimming removed 1 base at V and 6 bases at J, with 13 bases between. The CDR3 loop spans 14 amino acids. Germline V gene lookup returns CDR1 LGHNA and CDR2 YSLEER.